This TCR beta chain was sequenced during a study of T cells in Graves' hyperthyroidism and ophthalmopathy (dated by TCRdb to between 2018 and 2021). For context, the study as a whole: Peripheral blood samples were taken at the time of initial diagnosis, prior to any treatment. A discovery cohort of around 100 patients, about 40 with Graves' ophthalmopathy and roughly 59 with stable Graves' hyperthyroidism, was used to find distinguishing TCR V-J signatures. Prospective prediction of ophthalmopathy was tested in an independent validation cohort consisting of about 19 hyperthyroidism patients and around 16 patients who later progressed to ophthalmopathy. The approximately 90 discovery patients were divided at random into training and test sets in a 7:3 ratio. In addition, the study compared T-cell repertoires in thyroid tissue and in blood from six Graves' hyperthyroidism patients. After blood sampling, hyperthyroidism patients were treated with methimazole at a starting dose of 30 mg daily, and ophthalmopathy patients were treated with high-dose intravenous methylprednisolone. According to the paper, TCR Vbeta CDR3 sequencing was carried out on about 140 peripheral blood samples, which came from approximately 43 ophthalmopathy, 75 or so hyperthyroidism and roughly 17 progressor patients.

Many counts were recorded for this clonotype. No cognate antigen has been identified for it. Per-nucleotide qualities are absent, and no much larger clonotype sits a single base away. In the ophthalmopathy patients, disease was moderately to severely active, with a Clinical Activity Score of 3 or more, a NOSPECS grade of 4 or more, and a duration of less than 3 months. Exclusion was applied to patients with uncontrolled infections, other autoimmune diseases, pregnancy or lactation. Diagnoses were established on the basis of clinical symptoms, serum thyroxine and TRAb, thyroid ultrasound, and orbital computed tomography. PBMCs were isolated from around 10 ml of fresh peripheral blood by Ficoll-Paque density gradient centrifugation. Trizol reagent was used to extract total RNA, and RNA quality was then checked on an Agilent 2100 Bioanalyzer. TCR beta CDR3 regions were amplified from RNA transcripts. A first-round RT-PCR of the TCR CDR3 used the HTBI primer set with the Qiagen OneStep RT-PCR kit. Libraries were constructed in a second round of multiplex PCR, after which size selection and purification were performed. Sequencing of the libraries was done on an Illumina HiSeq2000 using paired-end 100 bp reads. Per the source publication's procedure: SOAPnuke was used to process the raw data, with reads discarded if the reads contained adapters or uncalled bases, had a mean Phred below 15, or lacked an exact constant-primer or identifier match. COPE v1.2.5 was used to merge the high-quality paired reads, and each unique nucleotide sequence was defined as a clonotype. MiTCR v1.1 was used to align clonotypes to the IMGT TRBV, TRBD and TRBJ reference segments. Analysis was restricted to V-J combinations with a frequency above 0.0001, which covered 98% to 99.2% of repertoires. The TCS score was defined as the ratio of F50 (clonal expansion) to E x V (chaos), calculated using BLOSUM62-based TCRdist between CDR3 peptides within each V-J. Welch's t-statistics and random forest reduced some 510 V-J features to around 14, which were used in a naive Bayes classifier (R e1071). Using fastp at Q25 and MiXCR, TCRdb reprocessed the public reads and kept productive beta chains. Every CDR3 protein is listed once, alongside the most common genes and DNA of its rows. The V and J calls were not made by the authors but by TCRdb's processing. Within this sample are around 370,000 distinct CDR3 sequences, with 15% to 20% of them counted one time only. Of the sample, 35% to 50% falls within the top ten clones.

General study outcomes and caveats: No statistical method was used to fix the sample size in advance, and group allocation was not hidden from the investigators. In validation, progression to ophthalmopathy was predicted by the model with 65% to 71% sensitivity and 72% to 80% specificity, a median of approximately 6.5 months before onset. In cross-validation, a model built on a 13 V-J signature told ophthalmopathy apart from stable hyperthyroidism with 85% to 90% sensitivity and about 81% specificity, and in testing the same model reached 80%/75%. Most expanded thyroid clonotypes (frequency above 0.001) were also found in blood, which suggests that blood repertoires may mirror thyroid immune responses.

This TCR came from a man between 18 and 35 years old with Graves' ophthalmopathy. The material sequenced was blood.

The CDR3 protein: CAISESPKSNEQFF. The DNA sequence is as follows: TGTGCCATCAGTGAGTCCCCTAAGAGCAATGAGCAGTTCTTC. The chain is made from TRBV10-3 and TRBJ2-1; the D gene is unclear. The CDR3 runs 14 amino acids, cysteine and phenylalanine included. Of the read, only the CDR3 DNA is kept; its 42 bases are in frame from base 1. CDR1 ENHRY and CDR2 SYGVKD were looked up in the germline V gene. V sheds 0 bases and J sheds 6 bases, leaving 9 bases between their ends.